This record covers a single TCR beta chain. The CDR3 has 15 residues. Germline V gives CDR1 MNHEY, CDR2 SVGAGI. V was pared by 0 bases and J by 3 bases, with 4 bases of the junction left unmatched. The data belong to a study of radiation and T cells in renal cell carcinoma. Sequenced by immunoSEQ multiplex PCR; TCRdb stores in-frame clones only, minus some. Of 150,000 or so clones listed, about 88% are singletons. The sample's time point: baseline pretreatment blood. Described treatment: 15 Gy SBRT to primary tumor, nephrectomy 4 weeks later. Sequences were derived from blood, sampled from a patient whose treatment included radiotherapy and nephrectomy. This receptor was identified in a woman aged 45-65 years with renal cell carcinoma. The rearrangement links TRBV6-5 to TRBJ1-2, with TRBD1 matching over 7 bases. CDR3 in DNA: TGTGCCAGCAGTTACTCCCCCGGGACAGACTATGGCTACACCTTC. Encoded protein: CASSYSPGTDYGYTF.